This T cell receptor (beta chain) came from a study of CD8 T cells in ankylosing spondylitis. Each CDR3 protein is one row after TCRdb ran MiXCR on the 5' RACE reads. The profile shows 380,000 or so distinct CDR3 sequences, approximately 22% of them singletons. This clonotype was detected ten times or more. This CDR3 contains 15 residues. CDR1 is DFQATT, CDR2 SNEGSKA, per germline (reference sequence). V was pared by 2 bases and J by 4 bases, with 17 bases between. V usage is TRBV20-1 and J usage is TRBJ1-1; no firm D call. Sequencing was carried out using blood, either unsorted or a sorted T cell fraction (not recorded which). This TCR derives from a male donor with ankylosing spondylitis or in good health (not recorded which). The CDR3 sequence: CSARSKSRKGTEAFF. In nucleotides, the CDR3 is TGCAGTGCTAGATCGAAGTCGAGGAAGGGCACTGAAGCTTTCTTT.